These T cell receptor beta chains were read from a single sample in a study of T cell clusters in autoimmune cytopenias. From its re-call of the multiplex PCR reads, TCRdb lists each CDR3 protein once, without DNA. Its table records some 5,400 distinct CDR3 sequences. These data also featured in a second study, about T cell repertoires in aging, cancer and after chemotherapy.

What was sequenced was peripheral blood. All receptors come from a human donor in good health. Each CDR3 is given with its conserved first and last residue. Clone size, where shown, is once, few, many, or a class for clones that have expanded.

abundance	v_gene	j_gene	CDR3aa
-	TRBV6-1	TRBJ1-5	CASRNRGRGINQPQHF
medium-sized	TRBV24-1	TRBJ2-2	CATSDRSASGRAGGELFF
medium-sized	TRBV5-6	TRBJ1-2	CASSWDRGLGYTF
medium-sized	TRBV12-3/TRBV12-4	TRBJ2-2	CASGGNTGELFF
-	TRBV20-1	TRBJ1-6	CSARVGTGGTSYNSPLHF
medium-sized	TRBV6-5	TRBJ1-3	CASTDSGFPSGNTIYF
medium-sized	TRBV12-3/TRBV12-4	TRBJ2-3	CASSLGTASTDTQYF
medium-sized	TRBV6-2/TRBV6-3	TRBJ2-2	CASTRQGVDTGELFF
-	TRBV5-1	TRBJ1-1	CASSVTTGTVAFF
-	TRBV27	TRBJ2-3	CASRLQGGPLDTQYF
-	TRBV12-3/TRBV12-4	TRBJ1-3	CASRTDRGGGNTIYF
medium-sized	TRBV12-3/TRBV12-4	TRBJ2-1	CATSSGYNEQFF
-	TRBV10-1	TRBJ2-3	CASSVSAGEDTQYF
medium-sized	TRBV5-4	TRBJ2-5	CASSLSLGVETQYF
medium-sized	TRBV12-3/TRBV12-4	TRBJ2-3	CASSLLGRGTGAGGQDTQYF